This T cell receptor beta chain was profiled in a study of Ad26.COV2.S vaccination and SARS-CoV-2 variants (dated by TCRdb to about 2021). Describing the broader study: Vaccine-arm donors came from COV1001, a multicentre, randomized, double-blind, placebo-controlled phase I-IIa trial of Ad26.COV2.S in healthy adults. Ad26.COV2.S was administered intramuscularly at 5 x 10^10 or 1 x 10^11 viral particles, either as a single shot or as two shots given 56 days apart. The specificity and breadth of SARS-CoV-2-reactive T cell receptors after Ad26.COV2.S vaccination were assessed by TCRbeta repertoire sequencing. A total of around 32 samples were included in the TCR-sequenced set, comprising around 19 Ad26.COV2.S vaccine recipients, 5 placebo recipients and 8 SARS-CoV-2 convalescent individuals. Trial participants were randomized into five groups of five, in which low-dose or high-dose Ad26.COV2.S was given once or twice, or placebo was given on both occasions. Throughout the experiments and outcome assessment, investigators stayed blinded to trial group allocation. Study-level results and caveats: After vaccination, substantial breadth of spike-specific CD8+ and CD4+ T cell responses was reported. The authors noted that total T cell responses may have been underestimated by the TCR breadth and depth analyses. Spike-specific TCR breadth was higher in Ad26.COV2.S recipients than in placebo recipients (P = 0.0014). The study lacked the statistical power to compare responses across vaccine doses or regimens. Vaccine and placebo recipients had comparable non-spike TCR breadth, which fits with the vaccine containing only spike.

The treatment or condition label on this specimen signifies: roughly 18 received Ad26.COV2.S at low or high dose, single or two shots; 5 received placebo; per-sample allocation not given. Repertoires of vaccine and placebo recipients were sequenced from samples taken on day 63 after the first injection. In Cohort 1b, roughly 26 adults aged 18-55 years were enrolled at a single site in Boston, USA, between 29 July and 7 August 2020. Ad26.COV2.S was a replication-incompetent adenovirus type 26 vector expressing a prefusion-stabilized SARS-CoV-2 spike protein from the original Wuhan strain. CDR1 MNHEY and CDR2 SVGAGI were looked up in the germline V gene. The junction shows trimming of 6 bases on V and 1 base on J, plus 12 bases between the germline ends. Measured from the cysteine to the phenylalanine, the CDR3 is 14 residues long. The only DNA kept is the CDR3, 42 bases in frame from the first base.

The immunoSEQ Assay was the method used to sequence TCRbeta CDR3 regions. After extraction, genomic DNA underwent amplification by bias-controlled multiplex PCR, followed by high-throughput sequencing. The study's processing was this. To quantify the absolute abundance of every unique TCRbeta CDR3 region, sequences were collapsed and filtered. T cell fraction was estimated by normalizing TCRbeta template counts to usable DNA, which was measured by amplifying reference genes present in all nucleated cells. Repertoire TCRs were annotated as SARS-CoV-2-specific when V gene, CDR3 amino acid sequence and J gene were exactly matched to a known reactive TCR set. The reference SARS-CoV-2 TCR set came from MIRA and was filtered for enrichment in COVID-19-positive ImmuneCODE repertoires, removing public or cross-reactive TCRs. Based on the MIRA antigens, annotated TCRs were further analysed at the level of specific ORF or position within ORF. Depth was the summed frequency of annotated unique rearrangements, while breadth was defined as annotated unique rearrangements over total unique productive rearrangements. TCR breadth was compared between groups using two-sided Wilcoxon rank-sum tests. This is the immuneACCESS table as TCRdb keeps it, with only in-frame sequences that have V and J called. A part of the clones is gone; compared with another copy, unresolved V genes explain less than half, and the rest is unexplained. For V, J and clone size, that table is used; D and trimming come from the DNA. In this sample the table shows some 410,000 clones, approximately 90% of which occur a single time. Approximately 1.7% of the sample is held by the ten biggest clonotypes.

Worth noting for this clone: Its antigen is unknown. No base qualities exist here, and no much larger clone lies one base off it.

Source: peripheral blood, taken in a trial of Ad26.COV2.S vaccine versus placebo. The chain was built from TRBV6-5 and TRBJ1-1; the D gene is perhaps TRBD1, on 5 matching bases. The sequence came from a person between 18 and 60 years old who received the Ad26.COV2.S COVID-19 vaccine or a placebo. The CDR3 here reads CASSQGRGNTEAFF. The DNA sequence is given as TGTGCCAGCAGCCAGGGTAGGGGGAACACTGAAGCTTTCTTT.